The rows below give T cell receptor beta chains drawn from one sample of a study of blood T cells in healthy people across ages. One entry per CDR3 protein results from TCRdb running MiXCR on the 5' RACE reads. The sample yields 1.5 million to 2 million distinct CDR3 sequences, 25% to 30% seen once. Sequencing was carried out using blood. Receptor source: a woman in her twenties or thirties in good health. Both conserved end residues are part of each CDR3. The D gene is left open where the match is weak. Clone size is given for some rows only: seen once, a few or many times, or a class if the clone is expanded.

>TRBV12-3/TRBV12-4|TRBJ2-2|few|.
TGTGCCAGCAGCAAAGAAACCGGGGAGCTGTTTTTT
CASSKETGELFF
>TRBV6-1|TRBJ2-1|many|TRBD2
TGTGCCAGCAGTCGGGGAGGGCCTACCTACAATGAGCAGTTCTTC
CASSRGGPTYNEQFF
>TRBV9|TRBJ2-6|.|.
TGTGCCAGCAGAAGGGGGTGGTACTCTCTCTCTGGGGCCAACGTCCGGACTTTC
CASRRGWYSLSGANVRTF
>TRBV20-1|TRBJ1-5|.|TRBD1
TGCAGTGCTGGAGCGACAGGGTTGGGCAATCAGCCCCAGCATTTT
CSAGATGLGNQPQHF
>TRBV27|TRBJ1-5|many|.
TGTGCCAGCAGCCTCACACCGGGGCAGCCCCAGCATTTT
CASSLTPGQPQHF
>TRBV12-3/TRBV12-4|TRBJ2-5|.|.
TGTGCCAGCAGTCCTCAGGAGAGTCGGGAGACCCAGTACTTC
CASSPQESRETQYF
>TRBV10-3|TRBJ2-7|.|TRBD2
TGTGCCATCAGTGAGGAGGGACTAGCGGGCTACGAGCAGTACTTC
CAISEEGLAGYEQYF
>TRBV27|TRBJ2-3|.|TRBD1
TGTGCCGGCAGTGGACAGGGGGTAGATACGCAGTATTTT
CAGSGQGVDTQYF
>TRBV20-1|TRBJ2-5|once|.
TGCAGTGCCGGGGGGGCAGGGGGCGGAGAGACCCAGTACTTC
CSAGGAGGGETQYF
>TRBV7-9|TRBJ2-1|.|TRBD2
TGTGCCAGCAGCCCTGGAGGACTAGCGGGGGGATTGGGGCAGTTCTTC
CASSPGGLAGGLGQFF
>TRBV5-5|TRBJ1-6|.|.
TGTGCCAGCAGCTTGGATGAACTTAGGGGTTCACCCCTCCACTTT
CASSLDELRGSPLHF
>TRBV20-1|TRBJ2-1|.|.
TGCAGTGTCGAACAGGCGACGGCCTACAATGAGCAGTTCTTC
CSVEQATAYNEQFF
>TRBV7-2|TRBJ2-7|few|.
TGTGCCAGCAGCTTAAGCTGGGACGGGCCCTACGAGCAGTACTTC
CASSLSWDGPYEQYF
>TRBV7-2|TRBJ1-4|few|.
TGTGCCAGCAGCCCGCCGGGGGTCCCTAATGAAAAACTGTTTTTT
CASSPPGVPNEKLFF
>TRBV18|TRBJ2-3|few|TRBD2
TGTGCCAGCTCACCAGCGGCGGGAGGCGGCACAGATACGCAGTATTTT
CASSPAAGGGTDTQYF
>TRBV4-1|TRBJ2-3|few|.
TGCGCCAGCAGCCAAGGGGGGGACATCACAGATACGCAGTATTTT
CASSQGGDITDTQYF
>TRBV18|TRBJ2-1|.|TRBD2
TGTGCCAGCGCTACTAGCGGGGGCGGACCTAACAATGAGCAGTTCTTC
CASATSGGGPNNEQFF
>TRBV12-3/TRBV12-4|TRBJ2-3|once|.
TGTGTCAGCGTCGGGACTCGGCGTGATACGCAGTATTTT
CVSVGTRRDTQYF
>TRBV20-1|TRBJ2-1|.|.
TGCAGTGCTAGAGATCAGGGCGGCCAGGCTGCTGAGCAGTTCTTC
CSARDQGGQAAEQFF
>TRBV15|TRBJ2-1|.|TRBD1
TGTGCCACCAGCAGACGACAGGGGAGGAGGACCTACAATGAGCAGTTCTTC
CATSRRQGRRTYNEQFF
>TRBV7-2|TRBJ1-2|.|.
TGTGCCAGCACCCCCGATCGGGGGTTGATCGGCGGCTACACCTTC
CASTPDRGLIGGYTF
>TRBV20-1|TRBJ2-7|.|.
TGCAGTGCCACTCCGGGACCAGCGGACGAGCAGTACTTC
CSATPGPADEQYF
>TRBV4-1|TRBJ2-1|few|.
TGCGCCAGCAGCCAAGAAGCGAGGACAAGTGGAAATGAGCAGTTCTTC
CASSQEARTSGNEQFF
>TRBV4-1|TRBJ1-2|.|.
TGCGCCAGCAGCCATCCACCCGGGGGTAGCTATGGCTACACCTTC
CASSHPPGGSYGYTF
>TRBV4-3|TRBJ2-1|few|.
TGCGCCAGCAGCCAAGGGACTGAGTCTTACAATGAGCAGTTCTTC
CASSQGTESYNEQFF
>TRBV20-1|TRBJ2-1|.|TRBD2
TGCAGTGCCCTCGGGGCCGGGAGGAATGAGCAGTTCTTC
CSALGAGRNEQFF
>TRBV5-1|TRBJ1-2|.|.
TGCGCCAGCAGGCGGGAGGAGAGAAATTATGGCTACACCTTC
CASRREERNYGYTF
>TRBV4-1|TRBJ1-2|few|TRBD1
TGCGCCAGCAGCCAAGCGGGACAGGGGTACTATGGCTACACCTTC
CASSQAGQGYYGYTF
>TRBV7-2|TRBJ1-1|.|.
TGTGCCAGCAGCTTAATACGGATGAACACTGAAGCTTTCTTT
CASSLIRMNTEAFF
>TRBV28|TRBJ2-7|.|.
TGTGCCAGCAGTTTACCGGACGCCCGCTACGAGCAGTACTTC
CASSLPDARYEQYF
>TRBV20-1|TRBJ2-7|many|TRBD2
TGCAGTGCTAGAGTACTAGCGGGGGCTTCTACCTACGAGCAGTACTTC
CSARVLAGASTYEQYF
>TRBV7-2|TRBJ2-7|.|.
TGTGCCAGCAGCTTAGCAGGACGGAGGAACGAGCAGTACTTC
CASSLAGRRNEQYF
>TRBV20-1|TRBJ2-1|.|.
TGCAGTGCTAGTGAGAGCCAAGAGACCCAGTTCTTC
CSASESQETQFF
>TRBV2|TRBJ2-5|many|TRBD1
TGTGCCAGCTCGACAGGGGAGCAAGAGACCCAGTACTTC
CASSTGEQETQYF
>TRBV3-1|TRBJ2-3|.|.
TGTGCCAGCAGCCAAGATAGGTGGAATACGCAGTATTTT
CASSQDRWNTQYF
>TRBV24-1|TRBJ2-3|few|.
TGTGCCACCAGTGACCCCCGTGAACCCACAGATACGCAGTATTTT
CATSDPREPTDTQYF
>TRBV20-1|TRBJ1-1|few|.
TGCAGTGCCGGACCCGGGGGCCGGAGCCGCACTGAAGCTTTCTTT
CSAGPGGRSRTEAFF
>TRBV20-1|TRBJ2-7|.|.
TGCAGTGCTAGATCCTTGGGACCAGGAGGCGAGCAGTACTTC
CSARSLGPGGEQYF
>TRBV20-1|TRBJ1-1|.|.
TGCAGTGCTGATAAACCAGGGGCCCTCACTGAAGCTTTCTTT
CSADKPGALTEAFF
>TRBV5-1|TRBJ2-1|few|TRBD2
TGCGCCAGCAGCTTCGGGGGGGACGTAAGAAATGAGCAGTTCTTC
CASSFGGDVRNEQFF
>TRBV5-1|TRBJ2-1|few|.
TGCGCCAGCAGCTTGGGGGGGGGGCTCACCAATGAGCAGTTCTTC
CASSLGGGLTNEQFF
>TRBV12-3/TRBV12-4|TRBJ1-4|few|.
TGTGCCAGCAGTCCCCGGCGCAAGGAAAATGAAAAACTGTTTTTT
CASSPRRKENEKLFF
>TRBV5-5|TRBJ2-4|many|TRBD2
TGTGCCAGCACCGGGGGGGCAGTAAGAAACATTCAGTACTTC
CASTGGAVRNIQYF